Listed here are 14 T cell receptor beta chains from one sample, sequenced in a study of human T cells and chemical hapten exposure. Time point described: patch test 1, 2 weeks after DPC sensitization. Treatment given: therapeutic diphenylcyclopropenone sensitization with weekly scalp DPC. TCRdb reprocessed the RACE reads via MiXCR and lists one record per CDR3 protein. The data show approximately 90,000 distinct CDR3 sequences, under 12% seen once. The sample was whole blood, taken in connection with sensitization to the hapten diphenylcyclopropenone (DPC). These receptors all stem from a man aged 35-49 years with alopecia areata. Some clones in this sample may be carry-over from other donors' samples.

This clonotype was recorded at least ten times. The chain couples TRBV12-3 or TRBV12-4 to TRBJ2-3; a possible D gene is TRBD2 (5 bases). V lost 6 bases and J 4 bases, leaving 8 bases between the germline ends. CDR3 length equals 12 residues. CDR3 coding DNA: TGTGCCAGCAGGGAGGCGGCAGATACGCAGTATTTT. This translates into CASREAADTQYF.

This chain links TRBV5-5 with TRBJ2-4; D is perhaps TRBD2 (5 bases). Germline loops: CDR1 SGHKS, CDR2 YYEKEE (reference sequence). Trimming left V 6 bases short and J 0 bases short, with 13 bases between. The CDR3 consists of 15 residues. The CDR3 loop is CASMGSGLAKNIQYF. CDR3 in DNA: TGTGCCAGCATGGGGAGTGGACTAGCCAAAAACATTCAGTACTTC.

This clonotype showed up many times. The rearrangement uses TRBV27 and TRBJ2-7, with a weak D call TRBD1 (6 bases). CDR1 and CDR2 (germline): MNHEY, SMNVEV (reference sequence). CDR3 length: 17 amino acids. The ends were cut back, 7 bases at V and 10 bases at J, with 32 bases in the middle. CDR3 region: CASTLPGAGEKIGLQYV. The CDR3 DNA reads TGTGCCAGCACCCTACCTGGGGCAGGGGAGAAGATAGGGTTACAGTACGTC.

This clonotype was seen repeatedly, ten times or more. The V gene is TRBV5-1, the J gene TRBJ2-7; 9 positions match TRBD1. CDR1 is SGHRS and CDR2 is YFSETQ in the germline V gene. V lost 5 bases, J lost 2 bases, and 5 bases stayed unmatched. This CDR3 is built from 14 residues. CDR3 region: CASSRDRAPYEQYV. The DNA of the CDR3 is TGCGCCAGCAGTCGGGACAGGGCCCCCTACGAGCAGTACGTC.

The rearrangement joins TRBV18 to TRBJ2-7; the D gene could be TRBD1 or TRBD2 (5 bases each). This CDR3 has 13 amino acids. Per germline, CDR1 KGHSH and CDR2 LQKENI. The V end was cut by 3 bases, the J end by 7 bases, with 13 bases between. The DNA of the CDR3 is TGTGCCAGCTCACCCCGGGACCTCGGAGAGCAGTACTTC. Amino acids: CASSPRDLGEQYF.

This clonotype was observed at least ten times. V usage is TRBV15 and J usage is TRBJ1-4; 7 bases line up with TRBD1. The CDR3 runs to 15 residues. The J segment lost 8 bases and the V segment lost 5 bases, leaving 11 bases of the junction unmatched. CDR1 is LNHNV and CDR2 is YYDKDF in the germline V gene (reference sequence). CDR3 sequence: CATSPEGQLREKLFF. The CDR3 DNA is TGTGCCACCAGCCCCGAGGGACAGTTAAGAGAAAAACTGTTTTTT.

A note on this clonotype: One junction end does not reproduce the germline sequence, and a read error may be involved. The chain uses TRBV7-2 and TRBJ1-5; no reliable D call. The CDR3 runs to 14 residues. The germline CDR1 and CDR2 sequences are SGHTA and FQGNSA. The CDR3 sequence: CASSLVAGNQPQNF. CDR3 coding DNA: TGTGCCAGCAGCTTAGTGGCCGGGAATCAGCCCCAGAATTTT.

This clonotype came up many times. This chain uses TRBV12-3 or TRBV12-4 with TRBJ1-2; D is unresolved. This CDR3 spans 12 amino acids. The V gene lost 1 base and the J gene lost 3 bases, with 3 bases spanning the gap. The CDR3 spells CASSLVDYGYTF. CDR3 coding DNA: TGTGCCAGCAGTTTAGTGGACTATGGCTACACCTTC.

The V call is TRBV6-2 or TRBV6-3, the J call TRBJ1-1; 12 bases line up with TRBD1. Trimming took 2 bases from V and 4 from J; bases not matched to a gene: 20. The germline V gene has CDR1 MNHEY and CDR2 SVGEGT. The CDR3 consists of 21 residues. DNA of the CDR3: TGTGCCAGCAGTTACACATTTAGTAGGTCCTGGGACAGGGGGCCCGGCACTGAAGCTTTCTTT. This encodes CASSYTFSRSWDRGPGTEAFF.

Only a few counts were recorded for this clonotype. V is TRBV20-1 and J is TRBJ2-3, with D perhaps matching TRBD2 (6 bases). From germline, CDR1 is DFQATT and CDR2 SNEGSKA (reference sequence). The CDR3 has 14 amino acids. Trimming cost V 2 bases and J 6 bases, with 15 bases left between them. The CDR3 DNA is TGCAGTGCTAGATTGCGGGGTGGGGCGGATACGCAGTATTTT. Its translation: CSARLRGGADTQYF.

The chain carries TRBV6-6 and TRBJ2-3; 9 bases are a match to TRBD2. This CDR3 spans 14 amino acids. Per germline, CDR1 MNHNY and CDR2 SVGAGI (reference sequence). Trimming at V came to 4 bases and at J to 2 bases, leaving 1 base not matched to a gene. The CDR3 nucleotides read TGTGCCAGCAGTTCTAGCGGGGCCACAGATACGCAGTATTTT. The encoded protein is CASSSSGATDTQYF.

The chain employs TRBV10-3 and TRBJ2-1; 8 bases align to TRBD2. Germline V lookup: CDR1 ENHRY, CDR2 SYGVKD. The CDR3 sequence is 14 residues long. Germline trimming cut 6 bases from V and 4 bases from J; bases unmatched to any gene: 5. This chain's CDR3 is CAIRQRELYNEQFF. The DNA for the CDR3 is TGTGCCATCAGACAGCGGGAGTTGTACAATGAGCAGTTCTTC.

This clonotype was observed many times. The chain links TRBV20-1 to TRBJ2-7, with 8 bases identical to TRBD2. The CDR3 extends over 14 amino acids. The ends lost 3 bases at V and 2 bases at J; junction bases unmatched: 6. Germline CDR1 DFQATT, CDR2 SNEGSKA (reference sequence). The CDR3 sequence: CSASASGRTYEQYF. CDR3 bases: TGCAGTGCTAGTGCCAGCGGGAGAACCTACGAGCAGTACTTC.

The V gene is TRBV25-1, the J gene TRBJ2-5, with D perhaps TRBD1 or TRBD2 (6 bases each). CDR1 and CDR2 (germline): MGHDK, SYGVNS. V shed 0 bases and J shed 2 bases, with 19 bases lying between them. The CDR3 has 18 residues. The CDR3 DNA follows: TGTGCCAGCAGTGAATATAACCCCAGACGGAGGGGGCAAGAGACCCAGTACTTC. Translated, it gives CASSEYNPRRRGQETQYF. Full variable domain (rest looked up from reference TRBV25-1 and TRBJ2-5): EADIYQTPRYLVIGTGKKITLECSQTMGHDKMYWYQQDPGMELHLIHYSYGVNSTEKGDLSSESTVSRIRTEHFPLTLESARPSHTSQYLCASSEYNPRRRGQETQYFGPGTRLLVL.